The source of this TCR beta chain is a study of T cell responses to AZD1222 COVID-19 vaccine (dated by TCRdb to the early 2020s). About the investigation overall: AZD1222 recipients whose second dose came at about 4 weeks and those whose second dose came at about 12 weeks were combined into one group, since spike-specific TCR depth and breadth did not differ between the two schedules. TCR sequencing covered more than 230 trial participants: 200 to 220 given two doses of AZD1222 and around 25 given two doses of MenACWY control vaccine. Trial participants were enrolled by age into 18-55, 56-69 and 70-plus year subgroups, with roughly 160, 29 and 62 TCR-sequenced participants respectively.

The CDR3 runs 12 residues from the cysteine to the phenylalanine. The sequence is cut down to CDR3 DNA, 36 bases in frame from base 1. V was cut back by 5 bases and J by 8 bases, leaving a gap of 12 bases between them. Overall study results and their limits: Participants were mostly white British and included more females than males, and it was suggested by the authors that clonal diversity may have been underestimated. Because no day 14 peak-response samples were available, the repertoires could be characterized only after the peak T cell response. Conclusions about previously exposed vaccinees are limited because only five to seven AZD1222 recipients were SARS-CoV-2 seropositive at baseline. In the small 56-69-year group, the increase in depth fell short of significance, most likely because of low power. CD4 TCRs associated with the vaccine covered the entire spike protein, and the dominant responses were in regions 160-218 and 743-854. Spike-specific TCR breadth and depth rose significantly after two AZD1222 doses compared with day 0 and with MenACWY recipients. Reportedly, close to half of the unique spike-specific TCRs recognized epitopes lying outside the regions that are mutated in the B.1.351 and B.1.1.7 variants.

Per the publication, the time point label means: baseline before first vaccination. The vaccinee samples were drawn from two UK trials, COV001 and COV002, one of which was a single-blind randomized controlled phase 2/3 trial testing AZD1222 (ChAdOx1 nCoV-19) in healthy adults. Trial participant PBMC samples were collected at day 0 and day 28 after the second dose for TCRbeta chain sequencing. Remarks on this clone: Its antigen is currently not known. One base away there is no much larger clone; base qualities are not given.

The CDR3 regions of human TCRbeta chains were subjected to immunosequencing. As for the original processing: Repertoire TCRs were checked for matches against a reference library of SARS-CoV-2-specific TCRs that had been generated using the MIRA antigen-specificity platform. Breadth meant the fraction of unique TCRs that were SARS-CoV-2-associated, whereas depth meant the fraction of total T cells that were SARS-CoV-2-associated. Using the MIRA data, every spike-specific TCR was mapped to the spike region that the TCR reacted to and assigned to either a CD4 or a CD8 class. Log10-transformed breadth and depth values were compared by one-way ANOVA with Sidak's multiple comparisons tests. Here the immuneACCESS table is served through TCRdb, limited to in-frame sequences with V and J called. Missing clones are a known gap in these copies; in checked studies unresolved V genes cover under half, and the rest lacks a known reason. V, J and clone size are taken as reported in that table, and D and trimming were inferred from the DNA itself. Here the sample has about 120,000 clones; 70% to 90% occur a single time. The ten largest clones take up approximately 8.8% of the sample.

The sequence derives from an adult in good health. The sample in question was peripheral blood, obtained on day 0 of AZD1222 vaccination. The V and J genes are TRBV12-3 or TRBV12-4 and TRBJ1-1, with a tentative D gene TRBD1 over 6 matching bases. The bases read TGTGCCAGCAGTCCAGGGACATCAGAAGCTTTCTTT. The resulting protein is CASSPGTSEAFF.